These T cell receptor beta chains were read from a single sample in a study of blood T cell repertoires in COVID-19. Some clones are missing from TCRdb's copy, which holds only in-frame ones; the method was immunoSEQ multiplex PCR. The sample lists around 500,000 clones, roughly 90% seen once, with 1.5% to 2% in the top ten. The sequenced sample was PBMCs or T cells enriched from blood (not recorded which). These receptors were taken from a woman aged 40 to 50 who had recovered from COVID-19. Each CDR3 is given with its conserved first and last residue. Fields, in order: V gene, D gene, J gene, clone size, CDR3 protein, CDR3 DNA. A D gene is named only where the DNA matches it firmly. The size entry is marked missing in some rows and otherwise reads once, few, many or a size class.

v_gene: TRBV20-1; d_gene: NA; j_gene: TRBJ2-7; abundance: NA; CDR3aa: CSGRRGQYF; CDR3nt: TGCAGTGGCCGCCGCGGGCAGTACTTC
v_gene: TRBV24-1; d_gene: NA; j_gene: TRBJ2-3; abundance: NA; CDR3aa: CATSESHRTDTQYF; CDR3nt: TGTGCCACCAGTGAATCACACCGCACAGATACGCAGTATTTT
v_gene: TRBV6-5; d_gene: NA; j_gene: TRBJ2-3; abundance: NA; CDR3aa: CASSYSRFSTDTQYF; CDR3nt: TGTGCCAGCAGTTACTCGAGGTTCAGCACAGATACGCAGTATTTT
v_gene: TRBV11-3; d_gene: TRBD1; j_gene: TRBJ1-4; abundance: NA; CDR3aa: CASSPQSGGYEKLFF; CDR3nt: TGTGCCAGCAGCCCACAGTCAGGGGGCTACGAAAAACTGTTTTTT
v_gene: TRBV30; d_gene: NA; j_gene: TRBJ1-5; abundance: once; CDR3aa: CAWSSTRGSRNQPQHF; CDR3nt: TGTGCCTGGAGTTCAACGAGGGGGAGTCGCAATCAGCCCCAGCATTTT
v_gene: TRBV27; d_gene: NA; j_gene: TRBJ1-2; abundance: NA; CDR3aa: CASSSSGTPYGYTF; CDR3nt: TGTGCCAGCAGTTCCTCCGGGACACCTTATGGCTACACCTTC
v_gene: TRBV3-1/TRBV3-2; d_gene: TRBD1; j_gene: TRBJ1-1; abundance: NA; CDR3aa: CASSHLGQGRGTEAFF; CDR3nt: TGTGCCAGCAGCCACCTCGGACAGGGGCGGGGGACTGAAGCTTTCTTT
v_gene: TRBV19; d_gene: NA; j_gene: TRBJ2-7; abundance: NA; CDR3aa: CASSPRLAHEQYF; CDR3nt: TGTGCCAGTAGTCCTAGACTTGCCCACGAGCAGTACTTC
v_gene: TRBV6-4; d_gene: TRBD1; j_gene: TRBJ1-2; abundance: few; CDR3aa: CASSTDRGRGGYTF; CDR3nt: TGTGCCAGCAGTACGGACAGGGGGAGAGGGGGCTACACCTTC
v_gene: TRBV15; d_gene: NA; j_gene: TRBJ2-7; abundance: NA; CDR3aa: CATSDSGTTYEQYF; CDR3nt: TGTGCCACCAGCGACAGCGGGACAACCTACGAGCAGTACTTC
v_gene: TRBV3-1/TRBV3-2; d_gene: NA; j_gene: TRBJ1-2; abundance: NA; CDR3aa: CASSPLTGINYGYTF; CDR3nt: TGTGCCAGCAGCCCCCTCACAGGGATCAACTATGGCTACACCTTC
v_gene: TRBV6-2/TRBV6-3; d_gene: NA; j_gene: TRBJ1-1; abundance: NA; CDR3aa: CASSHTDPGIRAFF; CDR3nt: TGTGCCAGCAGCCACACGGACCCGGGGATTCGAGCTTTCTTT
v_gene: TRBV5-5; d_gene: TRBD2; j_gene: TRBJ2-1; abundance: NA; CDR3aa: CASSLEAGGWNEQFF; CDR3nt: TGTGCCAGCAGCTTGGAAGCGGGAGGTTGGAATGAGCAGTTCTTC
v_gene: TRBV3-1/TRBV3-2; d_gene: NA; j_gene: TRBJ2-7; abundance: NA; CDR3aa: CASSQDLTLAYEQYF; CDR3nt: TGTGCCAGCAGCCAAGATTTAACACTAGCCTACGAGCAGTACTTC
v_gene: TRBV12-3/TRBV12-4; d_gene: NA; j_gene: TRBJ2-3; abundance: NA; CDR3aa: CASSFQGTDTQYF; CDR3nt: TGTGCCAGCAGTTTTCAGGGCACAGATACGCAGTATTTT
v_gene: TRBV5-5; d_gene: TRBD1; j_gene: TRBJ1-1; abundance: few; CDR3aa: CACTRFFHRGDTEAFF; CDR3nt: TGTGCCTGCACGCGGTTTTTCCACAGGGGAGACACTGAAGCTTTCTTT
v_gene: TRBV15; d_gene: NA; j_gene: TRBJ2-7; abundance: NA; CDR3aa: CATSRSGHAGYEQYF; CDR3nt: TGTGCCACCAGCAGGTCAGGACACGCGGGATACGAGCAGTACTTC
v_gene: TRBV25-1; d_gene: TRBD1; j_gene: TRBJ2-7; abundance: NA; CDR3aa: CASSDRDRPYEQYF; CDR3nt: TGTGCCAGCAGTGATCGGGACAGGCCCTACGAGCAGTACTTC
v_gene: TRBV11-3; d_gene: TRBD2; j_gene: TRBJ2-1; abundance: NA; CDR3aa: CASRGTSGSSYNEQFF; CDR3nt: TGTGCCAGCAGGGGGACTAGCGGGTCCTCCTACAATGAGCAGTTCTTC
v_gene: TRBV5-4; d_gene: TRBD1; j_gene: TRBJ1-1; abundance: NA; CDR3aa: CASSPGTGMNTEAFF; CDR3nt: TGTGCCAGCAGCCCGGGGACAGGGATGAACACTGAAGCTTTCTTT
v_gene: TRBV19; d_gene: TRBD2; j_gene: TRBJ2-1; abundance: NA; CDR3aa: CASSISSSGVGYNEQFF; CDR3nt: TGTGCCAGTAGTATCTCGAGTAGCGGGGTGGGGTACAATGAGCAGTTCTTC
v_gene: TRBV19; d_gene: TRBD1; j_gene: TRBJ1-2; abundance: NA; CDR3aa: CASSTKTGKGYGYTF; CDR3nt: TGTGCCAGTAGTACTAAGACAGGGAAGGGCTATGGCTACACCTTC
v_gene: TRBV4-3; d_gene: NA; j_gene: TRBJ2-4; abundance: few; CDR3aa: CASSQEKRVGGGRDIQYF; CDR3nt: TGCGCCAGCAGCCAAGAGAAAAGGGTGGGAGGAGGGCGGGACATTCAGTACTTC
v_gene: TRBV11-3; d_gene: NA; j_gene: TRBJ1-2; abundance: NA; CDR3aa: CASSLESSDSPQTYGYTF; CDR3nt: TGTGCCAGCAGCTTAGAATCGAGCGACAGTCCCCAGACCTATGGCTACACCTTC
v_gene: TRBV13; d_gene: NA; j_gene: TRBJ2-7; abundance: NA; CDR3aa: CASSLVPLNEQYF; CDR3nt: TGTGCCAGCAGCTTAGTCCCGTTAAACGAGCAGTACTTC
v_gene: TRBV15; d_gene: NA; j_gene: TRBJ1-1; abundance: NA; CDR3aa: CATSRRFQGPTEAFF; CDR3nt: TGTGCCACCAGCAGACGTTTTCAGGGGCCCACTGAAGCTTTCTTT
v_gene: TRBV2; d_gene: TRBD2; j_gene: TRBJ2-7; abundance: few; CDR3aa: CASISFLAGPNLQQYF; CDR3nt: TGTGCCAGCATCTCTTTCCTAGCGGGGCCCAATTTACAGCAGTACTTC
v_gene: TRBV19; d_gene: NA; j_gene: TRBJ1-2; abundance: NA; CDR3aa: CASSNRGSYTF; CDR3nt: TGTGCCAGTAGTAACCGGGGGAGCTACACCTTC
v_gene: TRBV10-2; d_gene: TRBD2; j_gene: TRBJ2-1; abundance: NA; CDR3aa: CASSGTSGRDNEQFF; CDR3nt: TGCGCCAGCAGTGGGACTAGCGGGAGGGACAATGAGCAGTTCTTC
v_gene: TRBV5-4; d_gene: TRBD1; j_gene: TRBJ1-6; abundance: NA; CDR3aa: CASSSRQGNSPLHF; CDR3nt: TGTGCCAGCAGCTCACGACAGGGGAATTCACCCCTCCACTTT
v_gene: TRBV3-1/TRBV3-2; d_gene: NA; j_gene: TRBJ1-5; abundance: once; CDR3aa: CASSHEKGYRDVYSNQPQHF; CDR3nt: TGTGCCAGCAGCCACGAGAAGGGTTACAGGGACGTATATAGCAATCAGCCCCAGCATTTT
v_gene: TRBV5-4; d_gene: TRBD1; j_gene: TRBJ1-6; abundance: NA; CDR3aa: CASSLEQGSSPLHF; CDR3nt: TGTGCCAGCAGCTTGGAACAGGGGAGTTCACCCCTCCACTTT
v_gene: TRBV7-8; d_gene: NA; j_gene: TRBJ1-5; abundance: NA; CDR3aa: CASSLPARAEGSNQPQHF; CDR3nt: TGTGCCAGCAGCTTACCCGCCAGGGCCGAAGGGAGCAATCAGCCCCAGCATTTT
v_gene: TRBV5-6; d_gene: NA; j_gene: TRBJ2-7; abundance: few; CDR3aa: CASSLVGIRAAEQYF; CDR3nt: TGTGCCAGCAGCTTGGTAGGGATCAGGGCCGCCGAGCAGTACTTC
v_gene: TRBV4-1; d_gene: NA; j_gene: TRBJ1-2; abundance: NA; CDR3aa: CASSQDYLGGFSGYGYTF; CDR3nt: TGCGCCAGCAGCCAAGATTATTTAGGGGGATTTTCGGGCTATGGCTACACCTTC
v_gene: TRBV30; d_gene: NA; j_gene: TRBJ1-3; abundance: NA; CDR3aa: CAASRGSGNTIYF; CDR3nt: TGTGCCGCCTCCCGGGGCTCTGGAAACACCATATATTTT
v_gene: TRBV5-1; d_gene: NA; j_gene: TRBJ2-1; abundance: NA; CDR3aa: CASSLSRVGYNEQFF; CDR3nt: TGCGCCAGCAGCTTGAGCAGGGTGGGTTACAATGAGCAGTTCTTC
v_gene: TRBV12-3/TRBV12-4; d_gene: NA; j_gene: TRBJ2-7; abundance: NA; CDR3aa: CASRSDSTYEQYF; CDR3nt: TGTGCCAGCAGATCGGACAGCACCTACGAGCAGTACTTC
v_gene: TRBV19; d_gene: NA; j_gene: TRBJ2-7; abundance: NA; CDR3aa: CASSIEGEEAYEQYF; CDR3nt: TGTGCCAGTAGTATAGAGGGTGAGGAAGCCTACGAGCAGTACTTC
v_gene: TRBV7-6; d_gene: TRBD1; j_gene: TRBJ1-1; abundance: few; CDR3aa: CASSQPRTGVNTEAFF; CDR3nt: TGTGCCAGCAGCCAACCTCGAACAGGGGTGAACACTGAAGCTTTCTTT
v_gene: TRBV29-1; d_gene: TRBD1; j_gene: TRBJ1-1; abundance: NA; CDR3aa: CSARDRNTEAFF; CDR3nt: TGCAGCGCCCGGGACAGGAACACTGAAGCTTTCTTT
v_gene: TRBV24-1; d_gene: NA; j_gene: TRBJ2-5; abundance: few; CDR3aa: CATSDFQGSRTQYF; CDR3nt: TGTGCCACCAGTGATTTCCAGGGTTCACGGACCCAGTACTTC
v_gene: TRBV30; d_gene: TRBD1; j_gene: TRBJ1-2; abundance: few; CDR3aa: CAWSPDRLGYGYTF; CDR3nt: TGTGCCTGGAGTCCGGACAGGCTTGGCTATGGCTACACCTTC
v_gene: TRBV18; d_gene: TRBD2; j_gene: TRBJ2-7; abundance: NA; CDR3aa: CASSLGLAGVYEQYF; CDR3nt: TGTGCCAGCTCACTGGGACTAGCGGGAGTCTACGAGCAGTACTTC
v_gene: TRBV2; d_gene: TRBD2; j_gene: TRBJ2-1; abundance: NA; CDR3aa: CASSEVRLAETNEQFF; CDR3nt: TGTGCCAGCAGTGAAGTTAGACTAGCGGAAACCAATGAGCAGTTCTTC
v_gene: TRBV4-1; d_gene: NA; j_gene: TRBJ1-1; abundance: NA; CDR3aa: CASSLWVGRLNTEAFF; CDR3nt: TGCGCCAGCAGCCTCTGGGTCGGCAGGTTGAACACTGAAGCTTTCTTT
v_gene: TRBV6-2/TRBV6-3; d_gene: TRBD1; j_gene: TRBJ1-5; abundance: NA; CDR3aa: CASSLGTVYSNQPQHF; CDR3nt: TGTGCCAGCAGCCTCGGGACAGTTTATAGCAATCAGCCCCAGCATTTT
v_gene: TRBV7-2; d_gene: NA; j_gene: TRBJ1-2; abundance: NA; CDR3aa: CASSSSRGYGYTF; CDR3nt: TGTGCCAGCAGCTCTTCTCGGGGGTATGGCTACACCTTC